Detailed here is one T cell receptor beta chain. This clone was detected only once. Its antigen is currently not known. No base qualities exist here, and no much larger clone lies one base off it. The V end gives up 5 bases and the J end 10 bases, leaving 14 bases in the junction not matched to a gene. Via the germline V gene, CDR1 is SGHVS and CDR2 FNYEAQ. From cysteine to phenylalanine, the CDR3 is 16 amino acids long. The DNA shown is the 48-base CDR3, in frame from base 1. TCRbeta CDR3 regions were amplified from genomic DNA by means of the immunoSEQ Assay, a bias-controlled multiplex PCR. The authors' pipeline ran thus. Within the assay, amplification of reference gene primers was used to estimate how many nucleated cells each sample contained. Sequence reads were collapsed and filtered to measure the absolute abundance of every unique TCRbeta CDR3 rearrangement. For each sample, productive Simpson clonality was calculated as the square root of Simpson's diversity index across productive rearrangements. In its TCRdb copy, this immuneACCESS table keeps in-frame sequences only and misses some clones. Where compared with another copy, unresolved V genes explain less than half of these, and the others have no known cause. V, J and clone size derive from that table, while D and trimming were established from the DNA sequence. Counted in this sample were some 83,000 clones; 85% to 90% of them appeared once. About 8% of the sample belongs to the ten largest clones.

These data come from a study of blood T cell repertoires in COVID-19 (dated by TCRdb to between 2020 and 2021). Context from the whole study: The collaborator samples originated in the United States, Italy and Spain and spanned the acute and convalescent phases of COVID-19. The prospective study material was composed of cDNA or gDNA derived from T cells, B-cell-depleted T cells, or PBMCs. Subjects who had been exposed to COVID-19, were actively infected with it, or had recovered from it provided the deeply sampled blood TCRbeta repertoires that made up the dataset. The repertoires were released in a freely available public database intended as a resource for research on the immune response to SARS-CoV-2. Samples came from the ongoing ImmuneRACE study (first 160 participants) plus 1,254 subjects from 6 global collaborators. Sample metadata almost always included a de-identified subject ID, COVID-19 status, age in years and sex. Where available, HLA class I and class II types were taken from metadata supplied by the sample provider and were not determined by assay-based typing.

What the research found in general, with its limitations: The quantity of clinical and demographic metadata differed by source and by participant and was supplied without curation.

Each collaborating institution followed its own protocols to collect whole blood in K2EDTA tubes. Collaborator samples were shipped for TCRbeta analysis as frozen whole blood, isolated PBMCs, or DNA extracted from either sample type. Recombination joined TRBV7-6 with TRBJ2-1; 10 bases in between match TRBD2. The source of this sequence is a man aged 80 or over with active or convalescent COVID-19. The sequencing sample was made of peripheral blood. The base sequence is TGTGCCAGCAGCCAAGAGGGGTCTAGCGGGAGTTTCGAGCAGTTCTTC. It translates to CASSQEGSSGSFEQFF.